This section outlines one T cell receptor (beta chain) sequence together with its context. This record belongs to a study of blood T cell repertoires in COVID-19. Study processing details: For nucleated cells, counts were estimated from reference gene primer amplification. The method was immunoSEQ multiplex PCR; TCRdb's version includes in-frame clones alone and lacks a portion of them. Clone size and the V and J calls come from that table; the DNA yielded D and trimming. The table shows 250,000 to 350,000 clones, with 70% to 90% occurring only once. Cohort allocation depended upon clinical history that participants reported. In Cohort 3, a recovered donor had either two negative PCRs, clearance, or symptom resolution. CDR1 and CDR2 (germline): ENHRY, SYGVKD. This CDR3 has 14 residues. The V and J ends lost 3 bases and 7 bases respectively, with 13 bases between them.

What was sequenced was PBMCs or T cells enriched from blood (not recorded which). This chain links TRBV10-3 with TRBJ1-5, with D unresolved. The receptor's source is a woman aged 18-29 years who had recovered from COVID-19. DNA for the CDR3: TGTGCCATCAGTGACAGTGCCTCGGGGCAGCCCCAGCATTTT. Residues: CAISDSASGQPQHF.